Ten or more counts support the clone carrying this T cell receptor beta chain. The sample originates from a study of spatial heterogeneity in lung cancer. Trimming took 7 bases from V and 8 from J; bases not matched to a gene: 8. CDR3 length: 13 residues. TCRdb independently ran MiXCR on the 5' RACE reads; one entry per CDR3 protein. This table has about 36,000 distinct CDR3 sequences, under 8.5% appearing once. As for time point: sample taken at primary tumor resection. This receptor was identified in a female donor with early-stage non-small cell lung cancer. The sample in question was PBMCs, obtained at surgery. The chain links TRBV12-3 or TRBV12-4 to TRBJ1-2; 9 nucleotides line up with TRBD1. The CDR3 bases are TGTGCCAGCACCTTACAGGGGGCGGTAGGCTACACCTTC. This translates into CASTLQGAVGYTF.